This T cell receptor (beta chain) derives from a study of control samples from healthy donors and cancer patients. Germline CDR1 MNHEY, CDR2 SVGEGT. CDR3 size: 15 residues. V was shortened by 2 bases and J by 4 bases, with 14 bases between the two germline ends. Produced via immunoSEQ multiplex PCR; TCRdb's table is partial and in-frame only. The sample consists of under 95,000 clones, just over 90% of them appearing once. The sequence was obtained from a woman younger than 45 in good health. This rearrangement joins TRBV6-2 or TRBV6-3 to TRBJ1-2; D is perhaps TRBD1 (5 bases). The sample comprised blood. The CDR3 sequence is CASSYPGAVVYGYTF. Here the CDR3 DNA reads TGTGCCAGCAGTTACCCTGGGGCGGTGGTCTATGGCTACACCTTC.